Here is one T cell receptor (beta chain) with its context. Its antigen is currently unknown. Using a J-beta primer mix together with a sample-barcoded 5' primer, a second PCR was run for roughly 6 to 11 cycles. Researchers report that a template-switch adaptor with 12 random nucleotides tagged each cDNA molecule. TCRdb analysed the 5' RACE reads with MiXCR anew, one entry per CDR3 protein. This sample yields roughly 800,000 distinct CDR3 sequences, of which roughly 50% are seen a single time; approximately 23% belongs to the top ten. J lost 1 base, V lost 7 bases, and 14 bases had no gene match. This CDR3 spans 17 amino acids. The sample belongs to a study of blood T cells in healthy people across ages. Study background: About one barcoded beta molecule was captured per two T cells (by template switching). Study-wide points: Per million T cells, TCR beta diversity dropped about linearly as age rose. Diversity figures based on one million T cells were deemed too low.

The chain employs TRBV12-3 or TRBV12-4 and TRBJ2-5; 8 nucleotides agree with TRBD1. This receptor was obtained from a young man in good health. The source material was blood. The CDR3 DNA is TGTGCCAGCACTCCTACGCCTCTCAGGGGGCCCCAAGAGACCCAGTACTTC. Protein: CASTPTPLRGPQETQYF.